This entry concerns a single TCR beta chain. This record comes from a study of OX40 agonist ivuxolimab in advanced cancers. Trimming took 0 bases from V and 0 from J, leaving 7 bases between them. CDR3 length equals 15 residues. Germline-derived CDR1 and CDR2 are SGHTA and FQGNSA. Data came from immunoSEQ multiplex PCR; TCRdb stores just in-frame clones and leaves some out. The sample contains about 60,000 clones, more than 80% of which appear only once. The sample in question was CD4+ or CD8+ T cells sorted from blood, obtained in a trial of the OX40 agonist ivuxolimab. The chain couples TRBV7-2 to TRBJ2-3; D ambiguous. This clonotype was sampled from an adult with an advanced solid tumor such as melanoma, head and neck, liver or kidney cancer. CDR3 amino acids: CASSLASLSTDTQYF. CDR3 DNA: TGTGCCAGCAGCTTAGCGTCACTAAGCACAGATACGCAGTATTTT.